The 12 T cell receptor beta chains below all came from one sample that was sequenced in a study of CD8+CD57+ T cells in acquired aplastic anemia. Patients selected for sequencing had displayed CD8+CD57+ cell expansion by flow cytometry. It was genomic DNA that served as the template for profiling TCR beta VDJ and CDR3. In TCRdb, the reads were re-called with MiXCR into one record per CDR3 protein. The sample carries around 200,000 distinct CDR3 sequences, almost 50% recorded once. The specimen was sorted CD4+, CD8+, or CD8+CD57+ T cells (not recorded which) from PBMCs. Receptors originate from a human donor with aplastic anemia.

This chain connects TRBV6-1 to TRBJ2-3, with 7 bases aligning to TRBD1. The CDR3 runs to 14 residues. V lost 11 bases, J lost 1 base, and 9 bases stayed unmatched. Germline V lookup: CDR1 MNHNS, CDR2 SASEGT. The CDR3 region is CACSQGSRTDTQYF. Written as DNA, the CDR3 is TGTGCCTGCTCACAGGGGTCACGCACAGATACGCAGTATTTT.

The rearrangement joins TRBV6-1 to TRBJ1-1, with TRBD1 matching over 7 bases. Germline trimming cut 5 bases from V and 4 bases from J; bases unmatched to any gene: 4. Germline V gives CDR1 MNHNS, CDR2 SASEGT. This CDR3 spans 13 amino acids. This CDR3 is CASSKQGTTEAFF. The DNA of the CDR3 is TGTGCCAGCAGTAAACAGGGGACCACTGAAGCTTTCTTT.

The chain recombines TRBV7-8 with TRBJ2-1; TRBD2 matches at 7 bases. CDR1 is SGHVS and CDR2 is FQNEAQ in the germline V gene. V lost 4 bases and J lost 6; bases outside the gene matches: 6. The CDR3 consists of 14 residues. This CDR3 is CASSYSGTGNEQFF. The CDR3 DNA reads as TGTGCCAGCAGCTACAGCGGGACTGGCAATGAGCAGTTCTTC. Together with reference TRBV7-8 and TRBJ2-1, the CDR3 gives the full variable domain: GAGVSQSPRYKVAKRGQDVALRCDPISGHVSLFWYQQALGQGPEFLTYFQNEAQLDKSGLPSDRFFAERPEGSVSTLKIQRTQQEDSAVYLCASSYSGTGNEQFFGPGTRLTVL.

The chain couples TRBV2 to TRBJ2-7; tentative D call: TRBD1 (6 bases). The CDR3 consists of 12 residues. Between the trimmed V and J ends, which lost 5 bases and 6 bases, there was a span of 11 bases. Germline V gives CDR1 SNHLY, CDR2 FYNNEI. In DNA form, the CDR3 reads TGTGCCAGCAGTCAACAGGGCTTCGAGCAGTACTTC. Its translation is CASSQQGFEQYF.

The chain joins TRBV7-3 to TRBJ1-3; maybe TRBD1 (5 bases). CDR3 size: 15 residues. Germline assignment: CDR1 SGHTA and CDR2 FQGTGA. V was clipped by 5 bases and J by 3 bases, with 14 bases between them. The CDR3, as DNA: TGTGCCAGCAGCCCGAAGGTCAGGGTTGGAAACACCATATATTTT. Translating it yields CASSPKVRVGNTIYF.

The V and J genes are TRBV7-7 and TRBJ2-7; possible D gene TRBD1, 6 bases. The germline V gene encodes CDR1 SSHAT and CDR2 FNYEAQ (reference sequence). The CDR3 is 13 residues long. Trimming took 1 base from V and 2 from J, leaving 6 bases between them. In DNA, the CDR3 is TGTGCCAGCAGCTTAGGGGACACCTACGAGCAGTACTTC. Its protein is CASSLGDTYEQYF.

This clonotype showed up just a few times. This sequence joins TRBV6-1 and TRBJ1-3, with D possibly being TRBD1 (6 bases). Germline CDR1 reads MNHNS; CDR2 reads SASEGT. The CDR3 is made up of 16 amino acids. Trimming cost V 3 bases and J 0 bases, with 12 bases left between them. In nucleotides, the CDR3 is TGTGCCAGCAGTGATGGGTGGGGGGCCTCTGGAAACACCATATATTTT. Its translation is CASSDGWGASGNTIYF.

Ten or more counts support this clonotype. The rearrangement uses TRBV5-6 and TRBJ2-7; TRBD1 matches 8 bases. The J segment lost 4 bases and the V segment lost 4 bases, leaving 7 bases of the junction unmatched. In germline, CDR1 is SGHDT, CDR2 YYEEEE. CDR3 size: 14 residues. This CDR3 is CASSTRDRMYEQYF. Written as DNA, the CDR3 is TGTGCCAGCAGCACCCGGGACAGGATGTACGAGCAGTACTTC.

The chain has TRBV2 and TRBJ1-4; no firm D call. The germline V and J ends were trimmed by 8 bases and 8 bases, with 9 bases remaining between them. CDR1 and CDR2 (germline): SNHLY, FYNNEI. The CDR3 length is 11 residues. Written as DNA, the CDR3 is TGTGCCAGCCAGTTAGACGAAAAACTGTTTTTT. Translating gives CASQLDEKLFF.

The gene calls are TRBV7-9 and TRBJ2-7; tentative D call: TRBD2 (5 bases). Matching the DNA end better, TRBJ2-5 makes the J call doubtful. The CDR3 spans 14 residues. Germline V CDR1 and CDR2: SEHNR, FQNEAQ (reference sequence). The CDR3 here is CASSSESSWGTQYF. CDR3 bases: TGTGCCAGCAGCTCCGAGTCTAGCTGGGGGACCCAGTACTTC.

The rearrangement links TRBV10-3 to TRBJ1-2; no clear D. Germline CDR1 reads ENHRY; CDR2 reads SYGVKD. Trimming pared 10 bases from V and 6 bases from J, leaving 21 bases between. The CDR3 is 14 residues long. The CDR3 DNA sequence: TGTGCCACACTTGGAGGGAGGGTCCTAGATGGCTACACCTTC. Translation: CATLGGRVLDGYTF.

The chain uses TRBV12-3 or TRBV12-4 and TRBJ1-5; 7 bases are a match to TRBD1. V lost 5 bases, J lost 2 bases, and 6 bases stayed unmatched. The CDR3 is made up of 15 amino acids. The CDR3 here is CASSGRGIGNQPQHF. The CDR3 nucleotides are TGTGCCAGCAGTGGCAGGGGGATCGGCAATCAGCCCCAGCATTTT.